The sequence of this T cell receptor (beta chain) was determined in a study of cytomegalovirus exposure and HLA in healthy donors. The PCR ran on 60 Vbeta and 13 Jbeta primers. Some clones are missing from TCRdb's copy, which holds only in-frame ones; the method was immunoSEQ multiplex PCR. This repertoire includes about 200,000 clones. CDR3 length: 17 amino acids. With V trimmed by 3 bases and J by 1 base, 8 bases remained unmatched. The germline V gene encodes CDR1 MNHEY and CDR2 SMNVEV (reference sequence). Sequencing was carried out using PBMCs. The receptor's source is a girl between 2 and 10 years old in good health and CMV-seropositive. V is TRBV27 and J is TRBJ2-2; 7 bases are shared with TRBD2. CDR3 in amino acids: CASSFAGGGKNTGELFF. The CDR3, as DNA: TGTGCCAGCAGTTTTGCCGGGGGAGGGAAGAACACCGGGGAGCTGTTTTTT.